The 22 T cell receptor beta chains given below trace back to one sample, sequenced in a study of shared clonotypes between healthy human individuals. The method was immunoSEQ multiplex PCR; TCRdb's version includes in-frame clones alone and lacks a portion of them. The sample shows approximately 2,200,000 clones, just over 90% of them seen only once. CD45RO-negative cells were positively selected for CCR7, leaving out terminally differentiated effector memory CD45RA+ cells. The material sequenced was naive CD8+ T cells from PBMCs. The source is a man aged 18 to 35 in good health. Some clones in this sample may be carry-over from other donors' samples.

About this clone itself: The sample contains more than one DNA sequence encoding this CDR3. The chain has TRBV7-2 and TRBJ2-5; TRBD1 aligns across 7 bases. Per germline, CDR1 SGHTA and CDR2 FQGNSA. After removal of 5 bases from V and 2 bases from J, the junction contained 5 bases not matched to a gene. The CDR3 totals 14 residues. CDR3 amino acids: CASSLRQGQETQYF. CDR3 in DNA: TGTGCCAGCAGCCTTAGACAGGGACAAGAGACCCAGTACTTC.

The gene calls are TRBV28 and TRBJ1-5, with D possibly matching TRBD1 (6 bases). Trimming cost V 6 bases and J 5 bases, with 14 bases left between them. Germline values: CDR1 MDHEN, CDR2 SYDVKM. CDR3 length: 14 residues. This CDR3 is CASSYGTFHQPQHF. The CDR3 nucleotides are TGTGCCAGCAGCTATGGGACATTTCATCAGCCCCAGCATTTT.

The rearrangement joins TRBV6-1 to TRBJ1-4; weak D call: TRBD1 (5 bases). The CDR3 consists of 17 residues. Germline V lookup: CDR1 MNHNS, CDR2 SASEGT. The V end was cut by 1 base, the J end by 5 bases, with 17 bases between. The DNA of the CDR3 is TGTGCCAGCAGTGAAGGGCTAACCGGCGGGGGGAATGAAAAACTGTTTTTT. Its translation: CASSEGLTGGGNEKLFF.

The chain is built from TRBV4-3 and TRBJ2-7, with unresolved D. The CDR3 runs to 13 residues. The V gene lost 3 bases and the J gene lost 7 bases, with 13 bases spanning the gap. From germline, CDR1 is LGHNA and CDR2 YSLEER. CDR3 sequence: CASSQNLWGEQYF. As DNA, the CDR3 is TGCGCCAGCAGCCAGAACCTCTGGGGAGAGCAGTACTTC.

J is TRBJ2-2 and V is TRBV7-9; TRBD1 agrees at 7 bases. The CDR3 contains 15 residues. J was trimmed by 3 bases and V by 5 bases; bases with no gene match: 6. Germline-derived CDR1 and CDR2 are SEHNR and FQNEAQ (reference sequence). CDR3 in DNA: TGTGCCAGCAGCCCCAACAGGGGCCACACCGGGGAGCTGTTTTTT. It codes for CASSPNRGHTGELFF.

CDR3 protein: CASSQGLTAYEQYF. As DNA, the CDR3 is TGCGCCAGCAGCCAAGGTCTGACAGCTTACGAGCAGTACTTC. The chain joins TRBV4-3 to TRBJ2-7, with D possibly being TRBD1 (5 bases). Germline loops: CDR1 LGHNA, CDR2 YSLEER. The CDR3 is 14 residues long. Trimming removed 1 base from V and 4 bases from J, with 11 bases in between.

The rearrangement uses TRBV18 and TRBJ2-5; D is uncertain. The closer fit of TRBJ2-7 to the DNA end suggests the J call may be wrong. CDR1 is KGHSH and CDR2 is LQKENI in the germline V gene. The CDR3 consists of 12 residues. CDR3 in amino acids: CASSQQSYEQYF. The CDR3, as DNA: TGTGCCAGCTCACAACAGAGTTACGAGCAGTACTTC.

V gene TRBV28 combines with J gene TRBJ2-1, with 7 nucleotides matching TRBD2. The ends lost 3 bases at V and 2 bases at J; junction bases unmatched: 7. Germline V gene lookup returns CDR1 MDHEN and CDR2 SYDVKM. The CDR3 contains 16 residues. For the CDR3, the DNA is TGTGCCAGCAGTTTGTCGGCGGGAGTCCCCTACAATGAGCAGTTCTTC. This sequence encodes CASSLSAGVPYNEQFF.

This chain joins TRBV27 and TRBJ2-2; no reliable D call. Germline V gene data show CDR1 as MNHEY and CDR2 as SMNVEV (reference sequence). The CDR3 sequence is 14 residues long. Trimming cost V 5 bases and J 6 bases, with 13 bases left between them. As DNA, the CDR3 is TGTGCCAGCAGTACCCATGGAAGAGCCGGGGAGCTGTTTTTT. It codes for CASSTHGRAGELFF.

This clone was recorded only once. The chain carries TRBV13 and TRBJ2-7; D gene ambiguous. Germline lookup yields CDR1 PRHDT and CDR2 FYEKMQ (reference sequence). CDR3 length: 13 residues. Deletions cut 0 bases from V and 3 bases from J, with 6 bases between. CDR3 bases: TGTGCCAGCAGCTTAGGGGGCAACTACGAGCAGTACTTC. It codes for CASSLGGNYEQYF.

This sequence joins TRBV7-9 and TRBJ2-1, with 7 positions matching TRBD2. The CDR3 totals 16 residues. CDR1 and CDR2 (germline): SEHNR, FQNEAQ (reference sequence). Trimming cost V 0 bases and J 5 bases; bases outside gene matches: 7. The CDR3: CASSLALAEPHNEQFF. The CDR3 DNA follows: TGTGCCAGCAGCTTAGCGCTAGCGGAACCACACAATGAGCAGTTCTTC.

The CDR3 region is CATSPGLAYEQYF. The CDR3 coding sequence is TGTGCCACCAGCCCAGGGTTAGCCTACGAGCAGTACTTC. The chain has TRBV27 and TRBJ2-7; a possible D gene is TRBD1 (5 bases). The germline V and J ends were trimmed by 10 bases and 2 bases, with 15 bases remaining between them. This CDR3 has 13 amino acids. The germline CDR1 and CDR2 sequences are MNHEY and SMNVEV (reference sequence).

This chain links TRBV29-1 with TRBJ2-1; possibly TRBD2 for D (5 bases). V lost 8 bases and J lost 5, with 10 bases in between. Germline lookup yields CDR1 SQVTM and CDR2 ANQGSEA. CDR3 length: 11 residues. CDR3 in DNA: TGCAGCCGGGGTTGGGACAATGAGCAGTTCTTC. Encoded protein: CSRGWDNEQFF.

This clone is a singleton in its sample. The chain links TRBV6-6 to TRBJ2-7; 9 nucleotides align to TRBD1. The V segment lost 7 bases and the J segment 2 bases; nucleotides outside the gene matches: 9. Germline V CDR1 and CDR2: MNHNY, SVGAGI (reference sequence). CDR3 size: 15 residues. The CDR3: CASTVTGGSPYEQYF. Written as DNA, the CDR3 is TGTGCCAGCACTGTGACAGGGGGGTCTCCCTACGAGCAGTACTTC.

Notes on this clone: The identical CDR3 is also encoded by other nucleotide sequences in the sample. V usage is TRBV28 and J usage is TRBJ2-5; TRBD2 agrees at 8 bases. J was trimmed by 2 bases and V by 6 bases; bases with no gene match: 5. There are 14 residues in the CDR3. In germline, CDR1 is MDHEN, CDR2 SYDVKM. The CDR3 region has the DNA TGTGCCAGCAGCCGGGGGGGATTTCAAGAGACCCAGTACTTC. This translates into CASSRGGFQETQYF.

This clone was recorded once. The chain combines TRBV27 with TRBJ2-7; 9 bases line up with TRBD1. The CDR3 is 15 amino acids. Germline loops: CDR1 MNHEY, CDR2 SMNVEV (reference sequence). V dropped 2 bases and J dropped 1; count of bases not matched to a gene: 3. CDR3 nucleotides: TGTGCCAGCAGTTTAGGACAGGGGTTGTCCTACGAGCAGTACTTC. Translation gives CASSLGQGLSYEQYF.

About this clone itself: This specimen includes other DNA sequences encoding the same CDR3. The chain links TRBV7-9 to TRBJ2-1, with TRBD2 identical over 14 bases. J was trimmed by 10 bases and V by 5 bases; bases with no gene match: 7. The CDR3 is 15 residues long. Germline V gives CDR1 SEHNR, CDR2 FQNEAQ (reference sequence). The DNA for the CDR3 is TGTGCCAGCAGCCCACGGACTAGCGGGAGGTCGGAGCAGTTCTTC. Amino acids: CASSPRTSGRSEQFF.

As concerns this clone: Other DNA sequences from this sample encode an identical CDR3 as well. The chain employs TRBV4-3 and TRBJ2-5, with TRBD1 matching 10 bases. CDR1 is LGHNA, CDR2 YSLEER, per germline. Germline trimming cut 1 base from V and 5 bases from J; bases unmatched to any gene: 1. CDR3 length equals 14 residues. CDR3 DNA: TGCGCCAGCAGCCAAGGGACAGGGGGGGAGACCCAGTACTTC. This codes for CASSQGTGGETQYF.

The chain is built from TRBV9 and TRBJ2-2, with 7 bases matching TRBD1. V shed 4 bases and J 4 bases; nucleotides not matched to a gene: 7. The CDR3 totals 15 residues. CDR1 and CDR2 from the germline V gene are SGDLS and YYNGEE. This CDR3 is CASSPGDRLTGELFF. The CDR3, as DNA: TGTGCCAGCAGCCCAGGGGACAGACTCACCGGGGAGCTGTTTTTT.

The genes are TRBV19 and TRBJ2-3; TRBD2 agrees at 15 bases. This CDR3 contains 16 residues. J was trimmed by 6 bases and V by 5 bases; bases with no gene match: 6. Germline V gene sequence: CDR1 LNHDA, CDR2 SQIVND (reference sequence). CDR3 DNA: TGTGCCAGTAGTTCCTGGACTAGCGGGAGGGTGGATACGCAGTATTTT. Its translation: CASSSWTSGRVDTQYF.

CDR3 sequence (DNA): TGTGCCCTTACCGAGGGGCAACCTCTGGGGGACTCTGGGGCCAACGTCCTGACTTTC. Translated: CALTEGQPLGDSGANVLTF. This chain joins TRBV19 and TRBJ2-6; tentatively, D is TRBD1 or TRBD2 (5 bases each). The germline CDR1 and CDR2 sequences are LNHDA and SQIVND (reference sequence). The CDR3 spans 19 residues. The V end lost 11 bases, the J end lost 0 bases, and 26 bases lay between the germline ends.

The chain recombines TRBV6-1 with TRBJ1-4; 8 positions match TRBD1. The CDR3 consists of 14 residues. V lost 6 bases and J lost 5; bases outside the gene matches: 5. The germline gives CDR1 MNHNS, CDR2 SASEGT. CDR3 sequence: CASRDRGVNEKLFF. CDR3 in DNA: TGTGCCAGCAGAGACAGGGGAGTCAATGAAAAACTGTTTTTT.